This T cell receptor (beta chain) was observed in a study of sequential checkpoint blockade in melanoma. Study in general: Maintenance nivolumab came after either treatment sequence.

The treatment was: randomized to nivolumab then ipilimumab (arm A) or the reverse (arm B). Live CD3+CD8+ CD19− CD56− cells were sorted from PBMCs. Germline loops: CDR1 MNHEY, CDR2 SVGAGI. J was trimmed by 6 bases and V by 10 bases; bases with no gene match: 6. The CDR3 totals 11 residues. This clone was picked up a small number of times. Using immunoSEQ multiplex PCR, the repertoire was profiled, and TCRdb retains in-frame clones only, with some absent. The repertoire holds under 20,000 clones, with over 70% as singletons. The sample here was CD8+ T cells sorted from blood (inferred from file names), taken from a patient given nivolumab and ipilimumab in sequence. The TCR sequence derives from a human donor with melanoma. This chain uses TRBV6-5 with TRBJ2-7, with 7 bases fitting TRBD2. CDR3 sequence: CATETSLEQYF. CDR3 DNA: TGTGCCACCGAGACTAGCCTCGAGCAGTACTTC.